This is a list of T cell receptor beta chains from one sample in a study of regulatory T cells in long-lasting Graves disease. A single record per CDR3 protein comes from TCRdb applying MiXCR to the multiplex PCR reads. The data hold fewer than 400,000 distinct CDR3 sequences, with 18% observed a single time. This material consisted of peripheral blood mononuclear cells (PBMCs), taken at new diagnosis, from a patient treated with antithyroid drugs. The receptors originated from a female donor with Graves disease. CDR3s leave out the opening cysteine and the closing phenylalanine or tryptophan. Each record gives: V gene, clone size, CDR3 protein. For some rows the clone size is stated as once, few or many, or as a class when expanded; others skip it.

v_call: TRBV9; clone_size: many; cdr3_aa: ASSVEQGANSPLH
v_call: TRBV29-1; clone_size: many; cdr3_aa: SVGGWASYEQY
v_call: TRBV5-4; clone_size: many; cdr3_aa: ASSSPGSYGYT
v_call: TRBV19; clone_size: NA; cdr3_aa: ASSRQGGLAVLYNEQF
v_call: TRBV19; clone_size: many; cdr3_aa: ASSHILAGVGTGELF
v_call: TRBV7-2; clone_size: NA; cdr3_aa: ASSVTGTGGAYGGYT
v_call: TRBV27; clone_size: many; cdr3_aa: ASSLVGSTTYEQY
v_call: TRBV7-3; clone_size: NA; cdr3_aa: ASSPGAGEWYEQY
v_call: TRBV2; clone_size: NA; cdr3_aa: ASNRQSPYEQY
v_call: TRBV29-1; clone_size: many; cdr3_aa: SVKDRGRTDTQY
v_call: TRBV9; clone_size: few; cdr3_aa: ASSVVGGWADTQY
v_call: TRBV19; clone_size: few; cdr3_aa: ASSISGLAGSSYEQY
v_call: TRBV27; clone_size: many; cdr3_aa: ASSPGQWTYEQY
v_call: TRBV12-5; clone_size: NA; cdr3_aa: ASGLAGTGGEQY
v_call: TRBV13; clone_size: few; cdr3_aa: ASDPGSDSSEQF
v_call: TRBV6-5; clone_size: many; cdr3_aa: ASSYLGQGNSYEQY
v_call: TRBV7-3; clone_size: NA; cdr3_aa: ASSSTSGMQF
v_call: TRBV7-2; clone_size: NA; cdr3_aa: ASSSGQEVGYT
v_call: TRBV5-1; clone_size: many; cdr3_aa: ASSLEGSGRPYNEQF
v_call: TRBV15; clone_size: many; cdr3_aa: ATSRDSDQPQH
v_call: TRBV20-1; clone_size: NA; cdr3_aa: SATSPLAGENEQF
v_call: TRBV6-5; clone_size: once; cdr3_aa: ASSYSGGPYEQY
v_call: TRBV28; clone_size: NA; cdr3_aa: ASSFGWGLFTEAF
v_call: TRBV4-1; clone_size: many; cdr3_aa: ASSPIPGLAVNEQF
v_call: TRBV4-1; clone_size: few; cdr3_aa: ASSQDLKVAAVEQY
v_call: TRBV7-9; clone_size: many; cdr3_aa: ASSLGQGHYNEQF
v_call: TRBV2; clone_size: many; cdr3_aa: AGSDRDRVGEQY
v_call: TRBV19; clone_size: NA; cdr3_aa: ASNLANEQF
v_call: TRBV9; clone_size: NA; cdr3_aa: ASGVGGREDYEQY
v_call: TRBV7-2; clone_size: many; cdr3_aa: ASSLVQGRWTEAF
v_call: TRBV5-6; clone_size: many; cdr3_aa: ASSVTSFEQY
v_call: TRBV15; clone_size: many; cdr3_aa: ATSIRTGGLGYT
v_call: TRBV30; clone_size: many; cdr3_aa: AWSALPGPAPQAF
v_call: TRBV5-1; clone_size: few; cdr3_aa: ASSTPETGHYGYT
v_call: TRBV18; clone_size: NA; cdr3_aa: ASSPRERVGSEAF
v_call: TRBV9; clone_size: few; cdr3_aa: ASSPLGDTEAF
v_call: TRBV3-1; clone_size: many; cdr3_aa: VTSDLGVHEQY
v_call: TRBV4-2; clone_size: NA; cdr3_aa: ASRPTQAGGTDNEQF
v_call: TRBV12-3/TRBV12-4; clone_size: NA; cdr3_aa: ASSYAGGSAHTIY
v_call: TRBV7-8; clone_size: many; cdr3_aa: ASSLDRGLVKLF
v_call: TRBV6-5; clone_size: many; cdr3_aa: ASSSFGQGPFEKLF
v_call: TRBV4-1; clone_size: few; cdr3_aa: ASSQELAGGPGEQF
v_call: TRBV2; clone_size: many; cdr3_aa: ASSETGYSGELF
v_call: TRBV7-9; clone_size: NA; cdr3_aa: ASSFFSTGVKNIQY
v_call: TRBV29-1; clone_size: NA; cdr3_aa: SVVRGQGSDEQF
v_call: TRBV6-1; clone_size: many; cdr3_aa: ASSDKLPWGYSNQPQH
v_call: TRBV10-3; clone_size: many; cdr3_aa: AISESMGEQF
v_call: TRBV6-5; clone_size: many; cdr3_aa: ASSYGGGDTDTQY
v_call: TRBV24-1; clone_size: few; cdr3_aa: ATRQGSSPGTQY
v_call: TRBV9; clone_size: many; cdr3_aa: ASSVGHDSSGNTIY